Below are 10 T cell receptor beta chains sequenced from a single sample in a study of tumor-infiltrating T cells and Merkel cell polyomavirus (dated by TCRdb to 2016 to 2017). Broadly, across the study: CD8+ T cells specific for the Merkel cell polyomavirus KLL epitope were examined in Merkel cell carcinoma patients.

The library was obtained by the immunoSEQ multiplex PCR assay. The clones in this table, taken by TCRdb from immuneACCESS, are in-frame only. Not every clone is retained; where verified, under half of the shortfall comes from an unresolved V gene, and the cause of the rest is unknown. Here the sample has around 2,200 clones; roughly 98% occur a single time. Of the sample, approximately 2.5% falls within the top ten clones. By immunohistochemistry, the tumors of all patients showed robust positive staining for Merkel cell polyomavirus Large T antigen. The sequenced material came from lymph node tissue. The origin of the receptors is a man in his 70s with Merkel cell carcinoma.

The rearrangement joins TRBV5-1 to TRBJ2-2; TRBD2 aligns across 10 bases. CDR3 length equals 15 residues. CDR1 SGHRS and CDR2 YFSETQ come from the germline V gene. The J segment lost 6 bases and the V segment lost 5 bases, leaving 7 bases of the junction unmatched. The CDR3 protein is CASRGDLAGAGELFF. The DNA of the CDR3 is TGCGCCAGCAGGGGGGATCTAGCGGGAGCCGGGGAGCTGTTTTTT.

The V gene is TRBV5-1, the J gene TRBJ2-5; 7 bases line up with TRBD1. V lost 0 bases, J lost 4 bases, and 9 bases stayed unmatched. CDR1 SGHRS and CDR2 YFSETQ come from the germline V gene. The CDR3 loop spans 16 amino acids. CDR3 amino acids: CASSLAVATGLETQYF. CDR3 in DNA: TGCGCCAGCAGCTTGGCCGTTGCGACAGGGTTAGAGACCCAGTACTTC.

CDR3 region: CASSLEGQGWNEQFF. The CDR3 region has the DNA TGTGCCAGCAGCTTAGAGGGACAGGGATGGAATGAGCAGTTCTTC. V is TRBV13 and J is TRBJ2-1, with 9 bases aligning to TRBD1. The germline CDR1 and CDR2 sequences are PRHDT and FYEKMQ (reference sequence). V shed 1 base, J shed 7 bases, and the junction held 5 bases outside the gene matches. This CDR3 contains 15 residues.

This sequence joins TRBV29-1 and TRBJ1-1; a weak D match, TRBD1 (6 bases). The germline V gene has CDR1 SQVTM and CDR2 ANQGSEA. The V end lost 6 bases, the J end lost 0 bases, and 14 bases lay between the germline ends. This CDR3 comprises 14 residues. CDR3: CSVGDTNMNTEAFF. CDR3 nucleotides: TGCAGCGTGGGGGACACCAACATGAACACTGAAGCTTTCTTT.

The V and J genes are TRBV5-6 and TRBJ2-3, with a tentative D call TRBD2 (6 bases). Germline assignment: CDR1 SGHDT and CDR2 YYEEEE. V lost 7 bases and J lost 3, with 12 bases in between. This CDR3 region has 13 residues. CDR3: CASGKAGTDTQYF. CDR3 nucleotides: TGTGCCAGCGGCAAGGCGGGGACAGATACGCAGTATTTT.

In nucleotides, the CDR3 is TGTGCCAGCAAACGGACAGGGAACTATGGCTACACCTTC. This sequence encodes CASKRTGNYGYTF. The chain joins TRBV27 to TRBJ1-2, with 8 bases matching TRBD1. The CDR3 consists of 13 residues. Germline trimming cut 7 bases from V and 2 bases from J; bases unmatched to any gene: 3. Per the germline V gene, CDR1 is MNHEY and CDR2 is SMNVEV (reference sequence).

CDR3 coding DNA: TGCAGCGTTGTCGGTTACCCTGAAGCTTTCTTT. This sequence encodes CSVVGYPEAFF. This chain connects TRBV29-1 to TRBJ1-1, with D unresolved. CDR1 and CDR2 from the germline V gene are SQVTM and ANQGSEA. V lost 4 bases to trimming and J lost 6 bases, with 9 bases between them. There are 11 residues in the CDR3.

The count of this clone is one. V usage is TRBV7-2 and J usage is TRBJ1-4, with a possible D match to TRBD1 (5 bases). The germline V gene has CDR1 SGHTA and CDR2 FQGNSA. The CDR3 covers 16 residues. The V and J ends lost 2 bases and 2 bases respectively, with 12 bases between them. The CDR3 DNA follows: TGTGCCAGCAGCTTAAACCCGCGGGGGACTAATGAAAAACTGTTTTTT. Its translation: CASSLNPRGTNEKLFF.

The chain combines TRBV6-4 with TRBJ2-1; 9 bases are a match to TRBD2. Trimming removed 1 base from V and 10 bases from J; junction bases left unmatched: 5. Germline V gives CDR1 MRHNA, CDR2 SNTAGT. CDR3 size: 14 residues. The CDR3 nucleotides are TGTGCCAGCAGTGACTTAGCGGGAGCGAGCGAGCAGTTCTTC. It yields the protein CASSDLAGASEQFF.

This chain uses TRBV4-1 with TRBJ2-1; 10 nucleotides agree with TRBD1. The CDR3 extends over 16 amino acids. V lost 5 bases to trimming and J lost 2 bases; unmatched junction nucleotides: 6. Germline CDR1 MGHRA, CDR2 YSYEKL. The CDR3 DNA reads TGCGCCAGCAGCAATAGAGGACAGGGGGCCTACAATGAGCAGTTCTTC. Translation: CASSNRGQGAYNEQFF.